This TCR beta chain is drawn from a study of vaccination and CD4 T cells after COVID-19. The Oncomine TCR Beta short-read assay sequenced DNA from cultured CD4+ T cells. TCRdb reanalysed the PCR reads using MiXCR and keeps one entry per CDR3 protein. The sample consists of around 12,000 distinct CDR3 sequences, roughly 58% of them appearing once. This clonotype showed up just a few times. Its antigen remains unknown. CDR3 length: 16 amino acids. V was clipped by 1 base and J by 3 bases, with 16 bases between them. Germline lookup yields CDR1 DFQATT and CDR2 SNEGSKA (reference sequence). Treatment described: approximately 9-day PBMC culture with coronavirus spike peptide pools or control peptides (ViraFEST assay).

This TCR was recovered from a human donor who had recovered from COVID-19. The sequencing input was CD4+ T cells from blood, cultured in vitro. The V call is TRBV20-1, the J call TRBJ1-5, with D possibly TRBD1 on 6 matching bases. CDR3 loop: CSARGNRETYNQPQHF. The CDR3 nucleotides read TGCAGTGCTAGAGGAAACAGGGAGACGTACAATCAGCCCCAGCATTTT.